Following are 3 T cell receptor beta chains from one sample sequenced in a study of T-cell reconstitution after alpha-beta-depleted transplantation in children. For TCRbeta, the library was prepared with unique molecular identifiers. In TCRdb, the PCR reads were re-called with MiXCR into one record per CDR3 protein. The sample records around 400,000 distinct CDR3 sequences, around 20% being singletons. Sample: PBMCs from the stem cell graft donor, taken from the stem cell graft. The receptors here all came from a human donor who donated a stem cell graft to a child with acute myeloid leukemia.

The table lists this clonotype with many counts. The gene calls are TRBV4-1 and TRBJ2-7, with 10 bases fitting TRBD2. Germline V lookup: CDR1 MGHRA, CDR2 YSYEKL. There are 15 residues in the CDR3. Trimming at V came to 5 bases and at J to 4 bases, leaving 8 bases not matched to a gene. CDR3 sequence reads: CASSVTAGGPYEQYF. In DNA, the CDR3 is TGCGCCAGCAGCGTAACAGCGGGAGGGCCGTACGAGCAGTACTTC.

The chain uses TRBV4-1 and TRBJ1-2, with D possibly TRBD1 on 6 matching bases. V was clipped by 4 bases and J by 0 bases, with 15 bases between them. The CDR3 is 16 residues long. CDR1 is MGHRA and CDR2 is YSYEKL in the germline V gene. The CDR3 loop reads CASSRETGLANYGYTF. CDR3 nucleotide sequence: TGCGCCAGCAGCCGAGAGACAGGACTCGCTAACTATGGCTACACCTTC.

The table lists this clonotype with many counts. This chain connects TRBV20-1 to TRBJ2-4; 7 positions agree with TRBD2. This CDR3 has 15 amino acids. The germline CDR1 and CDR2 sequences are DFQATT and SNEGSKA (reference sequence). V trimming: 0 bases; J trimming: 0 bases; junction bases outside the gene matches: 2. CDR3: CSARDLAEAKNIQYF. In nucleotides, the CDR3 is TGCAGTGCTAGAGATCTAGCGGAAGCCAAAAACATTCAGTACTTC.